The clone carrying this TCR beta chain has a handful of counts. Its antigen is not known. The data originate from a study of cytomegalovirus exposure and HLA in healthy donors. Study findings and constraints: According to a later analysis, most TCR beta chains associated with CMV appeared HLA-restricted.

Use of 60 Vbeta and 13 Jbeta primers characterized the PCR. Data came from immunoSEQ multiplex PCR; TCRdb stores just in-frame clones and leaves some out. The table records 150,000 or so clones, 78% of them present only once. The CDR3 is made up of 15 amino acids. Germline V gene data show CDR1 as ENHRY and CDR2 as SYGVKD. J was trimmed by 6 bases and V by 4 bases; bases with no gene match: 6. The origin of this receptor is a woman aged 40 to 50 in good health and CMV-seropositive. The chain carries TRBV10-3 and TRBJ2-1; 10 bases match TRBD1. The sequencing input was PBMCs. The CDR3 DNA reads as TGTGCCATCAGTGGGGGGGACAGGGGCTTCAATGAGCAGTTCTTC. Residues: CAISGGDRGFNEQFF.